These 18 T cell receptor beta chains share one sample of origin, sequenced in a study of blood T cell repertoires in COVID-19. Sequencing was performed with immunoSEQ multiplex PCR; in TCRdb, only in-frame clones are kept and a portion is missing. This table holds a few hundred thousand clones, around 85% found once. Source material: peripheral blood. These receptors all come from a woman between 18 and 29 years old with acute or convalescent COVID-19.

V usage is TRBV10-2 and J usage is TRBJ2-7, with TRBD1 identical over 7 bases. The germline gives CDR1 WSHSY, CDR2 SAAADI. This CDR3 spans 13 amino acids. V lost 7 bases to trimming and J lost 1 base; unmatched junction nucleotides: 4. CDR3 residues: CASTRTGSYEQYF. The CDR3, as DNA: TGCGCCAGCACCCGGACAGGATCCTACGAGCAGTACTTC.

On this clone itself: Other nucleotide sequences from this sample produce the same CDR3. The V and J genes are TRBV9 and TRBJ1-3; the D is unclear. The germline V gene has CDR1 SGDLS and CDR2 YYNGEE. The ends were cut back, 0 bases at V and 0 bases at J, with 7 bases in the middle. The CDR3 loop spans 15 amino acids. This CDR3 is CASSVGGGSGNTIYF. CDR3 nucleotide sequence: TGTGCCAGCAGCGTAGGGGGAGGCTCTGGAAACACCATATATTTT.

The rearrangement uses TRBV7-3 and TRBJ2-1; 9 nucleotides match TRBD2. The V and J ends lost 2 bases and 14 bases, in that order; junction bases with no gene match: 7. This CDR3 region has 13 residues. Per the germline V gene, CDR1 is SGHTA and CDR2 is FQGTGA. CDR3 coding DNA: TGTGCCAGCAGCTTACCGGGCGGGGGGGCCGAGTTCTTC. This sequence encodes CASSLPGGGAEFF. Together with reference TRBV7-3 and TRBJ2-1, the CDR3 gives the full variable domain: GAGVSQTPSNKVTEKGKYVELRCDPISGHTALYWYRQSLGQGPEFLIYFQGTGAADDSGLPNDRFFAVRPEGSVSTLKIQRTERGDSAVYLCASSLPGGGAEFFGPGTRLTVL.

The CDR3 loop is CASSDRTESYNEQFF. Here the CDR3 DNA reads TGTGCCAGCAGTGACCGGACAGAGTCCTACAATGAGCAGTTCTTC. This chain uses TRBV28 with TRBJ2-1, with D possibly TRBD1 on 6 matching bases. Germline V CDR1 and CDR2: MDHEN, SYDVKM. This CDR3 has 15 residues. The V end lost 5 bases, the J end lost 1 base, and 12 bases lay between the germline ends.

This rearrangement joins TRBV7-2 to TRBJ1-6; maybe TRBD1 (5 bases). V was shortened by 4 bases and J by 2 bases, with 12 bases between the two germline ends. The CDR3 runs to 16 residues. The germline gives CDR1 SGHTA, CDR2 FQGNSA. In nucleotides, the CDR3 is TGTGCCAGCAGCTCCTCTGGGGGGACCTATAATTCACCCCTCCACTTT. Protein product: CASSSSGGTYNSPLHF.

The CDR3 coding sequence is TGCAGCTTCACCTCTCGGGGGAGGGATGAAAAACTGTTTTTT. Translated: CSFTSRGRDEKLFF. This chain connects TRBV29-1 to TRBJ1-4, with a weak D call TRBD1 (5 bases). Germline assignment: CDR1 SQVTM and CDR2 ANQGSEA. The CDR3 has 14 amino acids. Trimming cost V 8 bases and J 6 bases, with 19 bases left between them.

J is TRBJ1-1 and V is TRBV5-1; 7 nucleotides align to TRBD1. Germline assignment: CDR1 SGHRS and CDR2 YFSETQ. The CDR3 has 15 residues. Unmatched junction bases numbered 4, after V lost 0 bases and J lost 2 bases. CDR3 residues: CASSLDGTVNTEAFF. In nucleotides, the CDR3 is TGCGCCAGCAGCTTGGATGGGACAGTAAACACTGAAGCTTTCTTT.

The chain recombines TRBV27 with TRBJ1-4; D perhaps matches TRBD1 (5 bases). This CDR3 contains 14 residues. V dropped 5 bases and J dropped 8 bases, with 15 bases sitting between them. Germline lookup yields CDR1 MNHEY and CDR2 SMNVEV (reference sequence). For the CDR3, the DNA is TGTGCCAGCAGTACCCGGGGGGTAGGGGAAAAACTGTTTTTT. Protein product: CASSTRGVGEKLFF.

V is TRBV14 and J is TRBJ2-5; 9 bases line up with TRBD2. This CDR3 has 17 amino acids. The germline CDR1 and CDR2 sequences are SGHDN and FVKESK. V shed 3 bases, J shed 6 bases, and the junction held 14 bases outside the gene matches. CDR3 sequence: CASSHQHPGLAPKTQYF. CDR3 nucleotides: TGTGCCAGCAGCCACCAGCATCCGGGACTAGCACCGAAGACCCAGTACTTC.

A note on this clone: One end of the junction fails to match germline, which may point to a read error. The chain has TRBV15 and TRBJ1-1, with no clear D. The germline V gene has CDR1 LNHNV and CDR2 YYDKDF (reference sequence). This CDR3 spans 15 amino acids. DNA of the CDR3: TGTGCCACCAGCCGAGAGACCGGAGTGAACACTGAAGCTTTCTTT. This gives the protein CATSRETGVNTEAFF.

This clone was observed once. This chain uses TRBV7-9 with TRBJ1-2; no firm D call. Germline V CDR1 and CDR2: SEHNR, FQNEAQ (reference sequence). The CDR3 consists of 15 residues. V was shortened by 2 bases and J by 2 bases, with 12 bases between the two germline ends. DNA for the CDR3: TGTGCCAGCAGCTTAAACTGGGAGGAGAACTATGGCTACACCTTC. Its translation is CASSLNWEENYGYTF.

The chain's CDR3 is CASSLTGNEQFF. CDR3 in DNA: TGTGCCAGCAGCCTTACAGGCAATGAGCAGTTCTTC. The chain has TRBV4-2 and TRBJ2-1; TRBD1 might be the D (5 bases). In germline, CDR1 is LGHNA, CDR2 YNFKEQ. CDR3 size: 12 residues. The V end lost 4 bases, the J end lost 6 bases, and 7 bases lay between the germline ends.

The chain has TRBV7-9 and TRBJ1-5; D might be TRBD1 (5 bases). This CDR3 comprises 13 residues. V dropped 4 bases and J dropped 5 bases, with 9 bases sitting between them. Germline V gene sequence: CDR1 SEHNR, CDR2 FQNEAQ (reference sequence). The CDR3 coding sequence is TGTGCCAGCAGCTCGCAGGGTGATCAGCCCCAGCATTTT. This gives the protein CASSSQGDQPQHF.

This chain joins TRBV5-1 and TRBJ2-5; D not resolved. CDR1 SGHRS and CDR2 YFSETQ come from the germline V gene. CDR3 length: 13 amino acids. The ends were cut back, 5 bases at V and 1 base at J, with 9 bases in the middle. CDR3 residues: CASSKAVQETQYF. CDR3 coding DNA: TGCGCCAGCAGTAAGGCGGTCCAAGAGACCCAGTACTTC.

This clone was recorded once. The chain has TRBV7-2 and TRBJ2-1; 7 bases match TRBD1. Germline CDR1 SGHTA, CDR2 FQGNSA. This CDR3 has 14 residues. V shed 1 base and J 4 bases; nucleotides not matched to a gene: 1. The CDR3 nucleotides read TGTGCCAGCAGCTTAGGGGGACAGTACAATGAGCAGTTCTTC. Amino acids: CASSLGGQYNEQFF.

This chain uses TRBV30 with TRBJ1-1; possible D gene TRBD1, 6 bases. Trimming removed 5 bases from V and 4 bases from J, with 17 bases in between. The CDR3 extends over 14 amino acids. The germline gives CDR1 GTSNPN, CDR2 SVGIG (reference sequence). The CDR3 spells CAWGGRGRGTEAFF. Written as DNA, the CDR3 is TGTGCCTGGGGAGGAAGGGGGAGGGGCACTGAAGCTTTCTTT.

The genes are TRBV27 and TRBJ2-5; 8 nucleotides match TRBD1. The trim removed 2 bases at V and 4 bases at J, leaving 3 bases unmatched. Germline assignment: CDR1 MNHEY and CDR2 SMNVEV (reference sequence). The CDR3 is made up of 14 amino acids. This CDR3 is CASSLRTGSETQYF. The CDR3 region has the DNA TGTGCCAGCAGTTTACGGACAGGGTCAGAGACCCAGTACTTC.

This rearrangement joins TRBV19 to TRBJ2-3, with 10 positions matching TRBD2. The CDR3 has 14 residues. The V gene's germline CDR1 is LNHDA and CDR2 SQIVND (reference sequence). J lost 1 base, V lost 8 bases, and 3 bases had no gene match. CDR3 coding DNA: TGTGCCAGTCGACTAGCGGGTGGCACAGATACGCAGTATTTT. This codes for CASRLAGGTDTQYF.